A single T cell receptor (beta chain) is shown here with its context. Its target is unknown. TCRdb used MiXCR to reprocess the 5' RACE reads, holding one entry per CDR3 protein. In the table there are around 420,000 distinct CDR3 sequences, around 24% of which are singletons. These data originate in a study of T-cell memory formation after mild COVID-19. General observations from the study: CD4+ contracting clones were found mainly in CM and EM, and CD8+ ones in EMRA. Day 37-peaking second-wave clones had unconfirmed SARS-CoV-2 specificity.

The germline CDR1 and CDR2 sequences are ENHRY and SYGVKD. The CDR3 spans 13 residues. Deletions cut 2 bases from V and 1 base from J, with 2 bases between. Sample: PBMCs or a T cell subset sorted from them (not recorded which). This receptor was obtained from an adult woman who had mild COVID-19 (a few samples of this study predate the infection). Cell type and time point are not known. The gene calls are TRBV10-3 and TRBJ2-2, with D unclear. CDR3 protein: CAISEGNTGELFF. The CDR3 region has the DNA TGTGCCATCAGTGAGGGGAACACCGGGGAGCTGTTTTTT.